The entry below describes one T cell receptor (beta chain). Its antigen is not known. These data belong to a study of identical twins. Template switching supplied a universal primer site; unique molecular identifiers were carried on the cDNA. TCRdb ran MiXCR on the 5' RACE reads and lists one entry per CDR3 protein. The sample holds 250,000 to 300,000 distinct CDR3 sequences; about 8% are singletons and the top ten take 3%. General observations from the study: Researchers caution that invariant MAIT and iNKT cells could partly confound zero-insertion analyses. Twins' surplus sharing was weaker for beta out-of-frame sequences. Conclusions were based on cross-sectional statistical analysis, without following the same donors.

This sample was also put to use in a study of yellow fever vaccine responses in identical twins.

Sequenced: CD8+ T cells sorted from blood. This TCR was sampled from a woman aged 18-29 years in good health.

CDR3 in amino acids: CASSLEPDVSYEQYF. CDR3 nucleotides: TGCGCCAGCAGCTTGGAGCCAGACGTCTCCTACGAGCAGTACTTC. The chain is built from TRBV5-1 and TRBJ2-7; D remains ambiguous. CDR3 length: 15 residues. Germline CDR1 and CDR2: SGHRS and YFSETQ. V lost 0 bases, J lost 0 bases, and 10 bases lay in between.